These T cell receptor beta chains were read from a single sample in a study of PD-1 blockade in classical Hodgkin lymphoma. Produced via immunoSEQ multiplex PCR; TCRdb's table is partial and in-frame only. In the table there are roughly 92,000 clones, around nine tenths of which are singletons. The input for sequencing was peripheral blood mononuclear cells (PBMCs), taken at baseline. These receptors all come from a human donor with classical Hodgkin lymphoma. The CDR3 runs from the conserved cysteine through the conserved F or W. Each record gives: J gene, clone size, D gene, V gene, CDR3 DNA, CDR3 protein. The D gene is left open where the match is weak. Clone size is stated in some rows and not others, as once, few, many or a class when expanded.

j_call: TRBJ1-2
clone_size: -
d_call: TRBD1
v_call: TRBV29-1
cdr3_nt: TGCAGCGCCGGGACAGTAGGCTACACCTTC
cdr3_aa: CSAGTVGYTF

j_call: TRBJ2-7
clone_size: -
d_call: -
v_call: TRBV10-1
cdr3_nt: TGCGCCAGCAGTGAGTCTGGATCGGCCTACGAGCAGTACTTC
cdr3_aa: CASSESGSAYEQYF

j_call: TRBJ2-3
clone_size: -
d_call: TRBD2
v_call: TRBV7-8
cdr3_nt: TGTGCCAGCAGCTCAGGGACTAGCGGGCGCACAGATACGCAGTATTTT
cdr3_aa: CASSSGTSGRTDTQYF

j_call: TRBJ2-7
clone_size: -
d_call: -
v_call: TRBV6-6
cdr3_nt: TGTGCCAGCAGTTACATGGAAGGGTACGAGCAGTACTTC
cdr3_aa: CASSYMEGYEQYF

j_call: TRBJ1-2
clone_size: -
d_call: -
v_call: TRBV29-1
cdr3_nt: TGCAGCGCCGGGGGACTCTATGGCTACACCTTC
cdr3_aa: CSAGGLYGYTF

j_call: TRBJ1-4
clone_size: -
d_call: -
v_call: TRBV5-1
cdr3_nt: TGCGCCAGCAGCTTGGGCCCAACTAATGAAAAACTGTTTTTT
cdr3_aa: CASSLGPTNEKLFF

j_call: TRBJ1-2
clone_size: once
d_call: -
v_call: TRBV4-2
cdr3_nt: TGTGCCAGCAGCCCGGACGGGACGGCGAATTATGGCTACACCTTC
cdr3_aa: CASSPDGTANYGYTF

j_call: TRBJ2-1
clone_size: -
d_call: -
v_call: TRBV9
cdr3_nt: TGTGCCAGCAGCGTTTGGGCCGGCAATGAGCAGTTCTTC
cdr3_aa: CASSVWAGNEQFF

j_call: TRBJ2-2
clone_size: once
d_call: -
v_call: TRBV30
cdr3_nt: TGTGCCTGGAGCTCCCTCATCGGCCGCCGGGCCGGGGAGCTGTTTTTT
cdr3_aa: CAWSSLIGRRAGELFF

j_call: TRBJ2-7
clone_size: -
d_call: TRBD1
v_call: TRBV9
cdr3_nt: TGTGCCAGCAGCATATCGACAGGGGCCCGCTACGAGCAGTACTTC
cdr3_aa: CASSISTGARYEQYF

j_call: TRBJ2-7
clone_size: once
d_call: TRBD2
v_call: TRBV5-1
cdr3_nt: TGCGCCAGCAGCCCGGGACTAGCGGGAATAACGTCGCTCCACGAGCAGTACTTC
cdr3_aa: CASSPGLAGITSLHEQYF

j_call: TRBJ2-1
clone_size: -
d_call: TRBD1
v_call: TRBV11-2
cdr3_nt: TGTGCCAGCAGCCCTGGACAGGGGCAGGACAATGAGCAGTTCTTC
cdr3_aa: CASSPGQGQDNEQFF

j_call: TRBJ1-2
clone_size: -
d_call: -
v_call: TRBV5-1
cdr3_nt: TGCGCCAGCAGCTTGAGGGGAAGTAACTATGGCTACACCTTC
cdr3_aa: CASSLRGSNYGYTF

j_call: TRBJ1-4
clone_size: -
d_call: -
v_call: TRBV6-6
cdr3_nt: TGTGCCAGCAGACTGCCGGGACGGAATGAAAAACTGTTTTTT
cdr3_aa: CASRLPGRNEKLFF

j_call: TRBJ2-7
clone_size: once
d_call: TRBD1
v_call: TRBV6-5
cdr3_nt: TGTGCCAGCAGCTCTCTCGGACAGGGGAACTACGAGCAGTACTTC
cdr3_aa: CASSSLGQGNYEQYF